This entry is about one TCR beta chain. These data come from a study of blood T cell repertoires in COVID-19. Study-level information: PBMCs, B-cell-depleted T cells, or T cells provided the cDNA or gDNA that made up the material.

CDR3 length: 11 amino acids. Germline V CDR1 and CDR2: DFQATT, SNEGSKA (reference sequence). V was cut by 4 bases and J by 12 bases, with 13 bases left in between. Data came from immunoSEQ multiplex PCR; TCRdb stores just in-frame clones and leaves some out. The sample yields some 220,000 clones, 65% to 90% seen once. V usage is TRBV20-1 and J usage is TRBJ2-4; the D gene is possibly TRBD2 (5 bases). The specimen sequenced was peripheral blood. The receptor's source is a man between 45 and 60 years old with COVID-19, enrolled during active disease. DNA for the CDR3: TGCAGTGCTAAGACTACCGAACCTCAGTACTTC. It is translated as CSAKTTEPQYF.